This T cell receptor beta chain was captured by sequencing in a study of resident and recirculating memory T cells in vitiligo. General study findings and limits: Sequences differed between biopsy sites and patients, suggesting private specificity. Vitiligo lesions lacked a unique dominant clone, and clonality varied.

Trimming took 0 bases from V and 6 from J, leaving 4 bases between them. The CDR3 contains 12 residues. From germline, CDR1 is LNHNV and CDR2 YYDKDF (reference sequence). The protocol was immunoSEQ multiplex PCR, while the TCRdb copy is restricted to in-frame clones and leaves out a portion. The profile covers some 70,000 clones, with approximately 93% appearing a single time and 4.9% taken by the ten largest. Comments on this clone: Its antigen is as yet unknown.

No patient showed confetti depigmentation, a clinical sign of active disease. Anyone treated within the previous three months was excluded. Sequenced: blood. The chain joins TRBV15 to TRBJ2-3; D remains unclear. The sequence came from a male donor with vitiligo. The CDR3 here is CATSRDRDTQYF. The CDR3 DNA reads TGTGCCACCAGCAGAGATCGGGATACGCAGTATTTT. Full variable domain (remainder filled in from reference TRBV15 and TRBJ2-3): DAMVIQNPRYQVTQFGKPVTLSCSQTLNHNVMYWYQQKSSQAPKLLFHYYDKDFNNEADTPDNFQSRRPNTSFCFLDIRSPGLGDTAMYLCATSRDRDTQYFGPGTRLTVL.